This T cell receptor (beta chain) was captured by sequencing in a study of STAT3 mutations in large granular lymphocyte leukemia. Points from the study as a whole: Every T-LGLL patient had at least one immunodominant TCRbeta clonotype.

The germline CDR1 and CDR2 sequences are SGHRS and YFSETQ. J was trimmed by 9 bases and V by 2 bases; bases with no gene match: 1. This CDR3 is 12 amino acids long. Worth noting for this clone: The antigen is not known.

Using immunoSEQ multiplex PCR, the repertoire was profiled, and TCRdb retains in-frame clones only, with some absent. The sample contains tens of thousands of clones, about 81% of which appear only once. The source material was PBMCs. The source is a human donor with T large granular lymphocyte leukemia. Some clones in this sample may be carry-over from other donors' samples. The genes are TRBV5-1 and TRBJ2-1, with TRBD2 matching over 8 bases. CDR3 sequence reads: CASSFLAGEQFF. DNA of the CDR3: TGCGCCAGCAGCTTCCTAGCGGGTGAGCAGTTCTTC.